Listed here is a single T cell receptor (beta chain). Researchers amplified the TCR beta CDR3 regions from RNA transcripts. TCR CDR3 regions were first amplified by RT-PCR with HTBI primers. TCRdb reprocessed the multiplex PCR reads with MiXCR, giving one entry per CDR3 protein. The data hold hundreds of thousands of distinct CDR3 sequences, with roughly 20% observed a single time. The V end was cut by 6 bases, the J end by 1 base, with 15 bases between. The V gene's germline CDR1 is MNHNS and CDR2 SASEGT. CDR3 length: 15 residues. The sample originates from a study of T cells in Graves' hyperthyroidism and ophthalmopathy.

The source material was blood. This sequence joins TRBV6-1 and TRBJ1-2; D is ambiguous. This TCR was sampled from a man younger than 40 with Graves' ophthalmopathy. The CDR3 DNA is TGTGCCAGCAGCAAGGGAGCGGGTTTTAACTATGGCTACACCTTC. Amino acids: CASSKGAGFNYGYTF.